The 11 T cell receptor beta chains listed next were all sequenced from one sample in a study of T cell clonotyping in hematopoietic cell transplantation. The protocol was immunoSEQ multiplex PCR, while the TCRdb copy is restricted to in-frame clones and leaves out a portion. The table has fewer than 20,000 clones, 85% to 95% seen once. Time point defined: recipient sample about 28 days before transplant, after cytoreduction. Sequencing was performed on peripheral blood mononuclear cells, taken before stem cell transplant. These receptors were obtained from a young man with biphenotypic leukemia. Some clones in this sample may be carry-over from other donors' samples.

The rearrangement uses TRBV9 and TRBJ1-5; a weak D match, TRBD1 (5 bases). This CDR3 is built from 18 residues. Trimming stripped 4 bases from V and 0 bases from J, with 20 bases between. Germline V gene sequence: CDR1 SGDLS, CDR2 YYNGEE. The CDR3 reads CASSPGDLPLSSNQPQHF. In DNA, the CDR3 is TGTGCCAGCAGCCCCGGGGACCTGCCCCTCTCTAGCAATCAGCCCCAGCATTTT.

V usage is TRBV6-1 and J usage is TRBJ1-5; D call uncertain. The CDR3 loop spans 13 amino acids. Germline loops: CDR1 MNHNS, CDR2 SASEGT. Between the trimmed V and J ends, which lost 6 bases and 0 bases, there was a span of 6 bases. The CDR3 sequence: CASSSYSNQPQHF. CDR3 bases: TGTGCCAGCAGCAGCTATAGCAATCAGCCCCAGCATTTT.

This sequence joins TRBV6-5 and TRBJ1-1; tentative D call: TRBD1 (6 bases). CDR1 and CDR2 (germline): MNHEY, SVGAGI. The CDR3 sequence is 15 residues long. V was clipped by 0 bases and J by 4 bases, with 12 bases between them. Here the CDR3 reads CASSYSPGGGTEAFF. Written as DNA, the CDR3 is TGTGCCAGCAGTTACTCCCCCGGAGGGGGCACTGAAGCTTTCTTT.

This sequence joins TRBV2 and TRBJ2-7, with D tentatively TRBD1 or TRBD2 (6 bases each). V lost 3 bases to trimming and J lost 5 bases, with 11 bases between them. Germline V CDR1 and CDR2: SNHLY, FYNNEI. The CDR3 consists of 13 residues. The CDR3 loop is CASSERRDNEQYF. The DNA for the CDR3 is TGTGCCAGCAGTGAGCGGAGGGACAACGAGCAGTACTTC.

V gene TRBV5-1 combines with J gene TRBJ2-3; weak D call: TRBD2 (5 bases). Germline V gives CDR1 SGHRS, CDR2 YFSETQ. The CDR3 is made up of 14 amino acids. The V end lost 0 bases, the J end lost 7 bases, and 12 bases lay between the germline ends. DNA for the CDR3: TGCGCCAGCAGCTTGGCCAGTACTAGGAATACGCAGTATTTT. This codes for CASSLASTRNTQYF. Supplemented by reference TRBV5-1 and TRBJ2-3, the full variable domain reads KAGVTQTPRYLIKTRGQQVTLSCSPISGHRSVSWYQQTPGQGLQFLFEYFSETQRNKGNFPGRFSGRQFSNSRSEMNVSTLELGDSALYLCASSLASTRNTQYFGPGTRLTVL.

J is TRBJ2-3 and V is TRBV7-9, with 7 bases fitting TRBD1. The CDR3 has 19 residues. The germline CDR1 and CDR2 sequences are SEHNR and FQNEAQ (reference sequence). Unmatched junction bases numbered 15, after V lost 1 base and J lost 2 bases. CDR3 DNA sequence: TGTGCCAGCAGCTTAGGAAGGGACAGTTACTACCTAAACACAGATACGCAGTATTTT. Residues: CASSLGRDSYYLNTDTQYF.

The chain carries TRBV4-1 and TRBJ1-5; D might be TRBD1 (5 bases). V shed 1 base and J shed 2 bases, with 12 bases lying between them. This CDR3 is 16 amino acids long. CDR1 is MGHRA, CDR2 YSYEKL, per germline. The CDR3 nucleotides read TGCGCCAGCAGCCAAGTTATAGGGGCAGGCAATCAGCCCCAGCATTTT. This encodes CASSQVIGAGNQPQHF.

The chain employs TRBV18 and TRBJ2-5, with TRBD2 as a possible D gene (5 bases). V was pared by 3 bases and J by 5 bases, with 10 bases between. The germline V gene encodes CDR1 KGHSH and CDR2 LQKENI. This CDR3 has 13 residues. The CDR3 loop is CASSPVSGETQYF. In nucleotides, the CDR3 is TGTGCCAGCTCACCGGTCTCGGGGGAGACCCAGTACTTC.

J is TRBJ2-7 and V is TRBV6-5; the D gene is possibly TRBD1 (5 bases). The CDR3 contains 15 residues. The germline V and J ends were trimmed by 2 bases and 0 bases, with 11 bases remaining between them. Germline values: CDR1 MNHEY, CDR2 SVGAGI. In DNA form, the CDR3 reads TGTGCCAGCAGTTACCAGTACAGGTCCTCCTACGAGCAGTACTTC. This translates into CASSYQYRSSYEQYF.

The table lists this clone with a count of one. This chain joins TRBV19 and TRBJ2-1, with TRBD2 as a possible D gene (6 bases). The ends were cut back, 3 bases at V and 3 bases at J, with 12 bases in the middle. The CDR3 sequence is 15 residues long. Germline lookup yields CDR1 LNHDA and CDR2 SQIVND (reference sequence). Here the CDR3 DNA reads TGTGCCAGTAGTATGTTCGCGGGGAGCTACAATGAGCAGTTCTTC. Translating it yields CASSMFAGSYNEQFF.

The chain couples TRBV30 to TRBJ1-5; a weak D match, TRBD1 (6 bases). Trimming left V 5 bases short and J 2 bases short, with 10 bases between. The CDR3 has 13 residues. The V gene's germline CDR1 is GTSNPN and CDR2 SVGIG (reference sequence). The CDR3 here is CAWGQRGNQPQHF. The CDR3 region has the DNA TGTGCCTGGGGACAGAGGGGCAATCAGCCCCAGCATTTT. The variable domain in full, completed from reference TRBV30 and TRBJ1-5, reads SQTIHQWPATLVQPVGSPLSLECTVEGTSNPNLYWYRQAAGRGLQLLFYSVGIGQISSEVPQNLSASRPQDRQFILSSKKLLLSDSGFYLCAWGQRGNQPQHFGDGTRLSIL.